The entry that follows covers one T cell receptor beta chain sequence. Its antigen is not known. 5'RACE primed from the constant segment yielded TCR alpha and TCR beta cDNA libraries bearing sample barcodes and UMIs. TCRdb redid the calling of the 5' RACE reads with MiXCR, one entry per CDR3 protein. The repertoire holds 250,000 to 300,000 distinct CDR3 sequences, with 15% to 20% as singletons. Germline trimming cut 2 bases from V and 8 bases from J; bases unmatched to any gene: 4. CDR1 and CDR2 (germline): MDHEN, SYDVKM. This CDR3 has 15 amino acids. The sample belongs to a study of T-cell memory formation after mild COVID-19. Study details: Clustering of TCRs was largely donor specific.

Study observations and caveats: The study found contracting CD4+ clones mainly in CM and EM and contracting CD8+ clones in EMRA.

The rearrangement links TRBV28 to TRBJ2-6; 9 bases align to TRBD1. This clonotype originated in a man aged 18 to 29 who had mild COVID-19 (a few samples of this study predate the infection). Cell type and time point are not known. Sequencing input: PBMCs or a T cell subset sorted from them (not recorded which). CDR3 nucleotides: TGTGCCAGCAGTTTAGGGGACAGGGAGACCAACGTCCTGACTTTC. Translation gives CASSLGDRETNVLTF.